One and the same sample provided the 27 T cell receptor beta chains below, sequenced in a study of cytomegalovirus exposure and HLA in healthy donors. Primers included in the PCR were 60 Vbeta and 13 Jbeta primers. Sequencing was performed with immunoSEQ multiplex PCR; in TCRdb, only in-frame clones are kept and a portion is missing. Of 150,000 to 200,000 clones listed, over 65% are singletons. Sequencing input: PBMCs. The receptors stem from a woman aged 25 to 39 in good health and CMV-seronegative.

The rearrangement links TRBV4-1 to TRBJ1-5; possible D gene TRBD1, 6 bases. Germline assignment: CDR1 MGHRA and CDR2 YSYEKL. Trimming shortened V by 4 bases and J by 5 bases, and 9 bases separated the two germline ends. The CDR3 totals 13 residues. The CDR3 loop reads CASSRTEDQPQHF. The CDR3 DNA reads TGCGCCAGCAGCCGGACAGAGGATCAGCCCCAGCATTTT.

J is TRBJ1-1 and V is TRBV28; D ambiguous. The CDR3 is 13 amino acids. Between the trimmed V and J ends, which lost 5 bases and 2 bases, there was a span of 9 bases. The V gene's germline CDR1 is MDHEN and CDR2 SYDVKM. The CDR3 here is CASSPNRNTEAFF. The CDR3, as DNA: TGTGCCAGCAGTCCAAATAGAAACACTGAAGCTTTCTTT.

CDR3 region: CASSLTQVNTEAFF. The DNA for the CDR3 is TGTGCCAGCAGCCTAACACAGGTAAACACTGAAGCTTTCTTT. The chain has TRBV7-9 and TRBJ1-1; tentative D call: TRBD1 (5 bases). Per the germline V gene, CDR1 is SEHNR and CDR2 is FQNEAQ (reference sequence). V lost 5 bases to trimming and J lost 2 bases, with 12 bases between them. The CDR3 extends over 14 amino acids.

The genes are TRBV19 and TRBJ2-7; 8 nucleotides align to TRBD2. V dropped 1 base and J dropped 2; count of bases not matched to a gene: 4. The CDR3 is made up of 15 amino acids. CDR1 and CDR2 (germline): LNHDA, SQIVND (reference sequence). Written as DNA, the CDR3 is TGTGCCAGTAGTATAGGGAGCGGGAGTGCCTACGAGCAGTACTTC. It specifies CASSIGSGSAYEQYF. Looking up the rest from reference TRBV19 and TRBJ2-7 gives the full variable domain: DGGITQSPKYLFRKEGQNVTLSCEQNLNHDAMYWYRQDPGQGLRLIYYSQIVNDFQKGDIAEGYSVSREKKESFPLTVTSAQKNPTAFYLCASSIGSGSAYEQYFGPGTRLTVT.

This clone has only a few counts. The chain combines TRBV7-6 with TRBJ1-3; TRBD1 agrees at 9 bases. The CDR3 has 15 amino acids. Germline V gene sequence: CDR1 SGHVS, CDR2 FNYEAQ. V dropped 5 bases and J dropped 4; count of bases not matched to a gene: 6. Here the CDR3 reads CASSPGTGKGNTIYF. The CDR3 DNA sequence: TGTGCCAGCAGCCCCGGGACAGGGAAAGGAAACACCATATATTTT.

This clone was seen a few times. The chain joins TRBV19 to TRBJ1-1; possibly TRBD1 for D (5 bases). CDR3 size: 12 residues. Trimming stripped 3 bases from V and 4 bases from J, with 6 bases between. CDR1 and CDR2 (germline): LNHDA, SQIVND (reference sequence). CDR3 sequence (DNA): TGTGCCAGTAGTATGGGGCTCACTGAAGCTTTCTTT. Amino acid sequence: CASSMGLTEAFF.

The rearrangement links TRBV18 to TRBJ2-1; D perhaps matches TRBD2 (6 bases). Germline V gives CDR1 KGHSH, CDR2 LQKENI. The V end lost 5 bases, the J end lost 7 bases, and 15 bases lay between the germline ends. This CDR3 is 14 amino acids long. For the CDR3, the DNA is TGTGCCAGCTCATCGGGAATAGCGGCTAATGAGCAGTTCTTC. This codes for CASSSGIAANEQFF.

This clone came up once. This chain connects TRBV6-5 to TRBJ2-1; tentative D call: TRBD2 (6 bases). CDR3 size: 16 residues. Trimming cost V 3 bases and J 2 bases, with 14 bases left between them. CDR1 is MNHEY and CDR2 is SVGAGI in the germline V gene. This chain's CDR3 is CASSYRLGGTYNEQFF. CDR3 coding DNA: TGTGCCAGCAGTTATCGGTTGGGGGGAACCTACAATGAGCAGTTCTTC.

This clone was seen just once. The chain has TRBV5-1 and TRBJ2-7; 9 nucleotides agree with TRBD1. The CDR3 spans 14 residues. Unmatched junction bases numbered 3, after V lost 3 bases and J lost 2 bases. Germline CDR1 and CDR2: SGHRS and YFSETQ. CDR3 residues: CASSWDRVAYEQYF. CDR3 bases: TGCGCCAGCAGCTGGGACAGGGTCGCCTACGAGCAGTACTTC.

The chain joins TRBV25-1 to TRBJ1-2; perhaps TRBD1 as D (5 bases). The CDR3 consists of 12 residues. V dropped 4 bases and J dropped 9 bases, with 12 bases sitting between them. CDR1 and CDR2 (germline): MGHDK, SYGVNS. The DNA for the CDR3 is TGTGCCAGCAGTGCCCAGGGCGGGAGCTACACCTTC. It yields the protein CASSAQGGSYTF.

The rearrangement links TRBV5-1 to TRBJ2-3; D call uncertain. The CDR3 is made up of 13 amino acids. V lost 4 bases and J 2 bases, leaving 8 bases between the germline ends. The germline V gene has CDR1 SGHRS and CDR2 YFSETQ. In DNA, the CDR3 is TGCGCCAGCAGCACTCGGGTCACAGATACGCAGTATTTT. As protein: CASSTRVTDTQYF.

The CDR3 reads CASRGQINQETQYF. For the CDR3, the DNA is TGTGCCAGCAGGGGACAGATAAACCAAGAGACCCAGTACTTC. V usage is TRBV6-6 and J usage is TRBJ2-5, with TRBD1 matching 7 bases. The germline V gene encodes CDR1 MNHNY and CDR2 SVGAGI (reference sequence). With 6 bases clipped from V and 0 bases from J, the junction kept 4 bases outside the gene matches. CDR3 length: 14 residues.

The J gene is TRBJ1-2, the V gene TRBV30; TRBD1 aligns across 9 bases. The CDR3 is 13 residues long. Germline values: CDR1 GTSNPN, CDR2 SVGIG (reference sequence). The junction had 4 bases not matched to a gene; V was cut back by 5 bases and J by 3 bases. This CDR3 is CAWGTGSYYGYTF. CDR3 sequence (DNA): TGTGCCTGGGGGACAGGGTCTTACTATGGCTACACCTTC.

This clone was counted between two and nine times. V is TRBV27 and J is TRBJ2-7; no definite D call. The germline V and J ends were trimmed by 4 bases and 4 bases, with 17 bases remaining between them. Germline CDR1 and CDR2: MNHEY and SMNVEV (reference sequence). The CDR3 sequence is 15 residues long. This chain's CDR3 is CASSYSVLAVYEQYF. Written as DNA, the CDR3 is TGTGCCAGCAGTTACTCTGTTCTTGCCGTATACGAGCAGTACTTC.

The chain carries TRBV4-3 and TRBJ1-5; 9 nucleotides match TRBD1. The CDR3 spans 17 residues. Germline V gene lookup returns CDR1 LGHNA and CDR2 YSLEER. J was trimmed by 2 bases and V by 0 bases; bases with no gene match: 5. The CDR3 DNA sequence: TGCGCCAGCAGCCAAGATCTGGGACAGGGAGGCAATCAGCCCCAGCATTTT. Translation: CASSQDLGQGGNQPQHF.

This clone was seen only a few times. This chain uses TRBV7-9 with TRBJ2-5; 7 bases map to TRBD1. Germline loops: CDR1 SEHNR, CDR2 FQNEAQ (reference sequence). After removal of 1 base from V and 4 bases from J, the junction contained 9 bases not matched to a gene. The CDR3 contains 16 residues. The CDR3 nucleotides are TGTGCCAGCAGCTTAGGGACAGGTTCTCGCATAGAGACCCAGTACTTC. Translating it yields CASSLGTGSRIETQYF.

The chain recombines TRBV4-1 with TRBJ2-7; 8 bases are a match to TRBD2. V trimming: 0 bases; J trimming: 2 bases; junction bases outside the gene matches: 3. Germline lookup yields CDR1 MGHRA and CDR2 YSYEKL. The CDR3 has 15 amino acids. The CDR3 spells CASSQEHGGAYEQYF. CDR3 in DNA: TGCGCCAGCAGCCAAGAACACGGGGGGGCCTACGAGCAGTACTTC.

This clone was found a few times. The rearrangement uses TRBV15 and TRBJ1-2; the D gene is possibly TRBD1 (6 bases). The CDR3 length is 15 residues. CDR1 is LNHNV and CDR2 is YYDKDF in the germline V gene (reference sequence). Trimming stripped 3 bases from V and 6 bases from J, with 17 bases between. The CDR3 region is CATSSVTGNRHGYTF. CDR3 DNA: TGTGCCACCAGCAGCGTCACAGGGAATAGGCATGGCTACACCTTC.

V usage is TRBV11-2 and J usage is TRBJ2-1; 8 bases map to TRBD2. V was pared by 4 bases and J by 0 bases, with 5 bases of the junction left unmatched. The CDR3 runs to 16 residues. Germline V gene sequence: CDR1 SGHAT, CDR2 FQNNGV. The DNA for the CDR3 is TGTGCCAGCAGCTGGACCAGCGGGAGCTCCTACAATGAGCAGTTCTTC. It specifies CASSWTSGSSYNEQFF.

The V and J genes are TRBV7-2 and TRBJ2-7; maybe TRBD2 (5 bases). Per germline, CDR1 SGHTA and CDR2 FQGNSA. V dropped 1 base and J dropped 5 bases, with 12 bases sitting between them. The CDR3 is 14 amino acids. The chain's CDR3 is CASSLVAFGNEQYF. The CDR3 coding sequence is TGTGCCAGCAGCTTAGTGGCCTTCGGGAACGAGCAGTACTTC.

This chain connects TRBV7-2 to TRBJ2-1, with TRBD2 identical over 11 bases. Trimming took 4 bases from V and 10 from J; bases not matched to a gene: 3. In germline, CDR1 is SGHTA, CDR2 FQGNSA. The CDR3 covers 13 residues. The CDR3 nucleotides read TGTGCCAGCAGCTGGGGACTAGCGGAGGAGCAGTTCTTC. Translating it yields CASSWGLAEEQFF.

Concerning this clone: Other DNA sequences in this specimen translate into the identical CDR3. The V gene is TRBV9, the J gene TRBJ2-7, with 9 nucleotides matching TRBD2. Germline V gives CDR1 SGDLS, CDR2 YYNGEE. The CDR3 has 15 residues. The trim removed 0 bases at V and 2 bases at J, leaving 3 bases unmatched. CDR3 sequence (DNA): TGTGCCAGCAGCGTAGGTAGCGGGGGCCCCTACGAGCAGTACTTC. Its protein is CASSVGSGGPYEQYF.

The J gene is TRBJ2-2, the V gene TRBV19, with 8 bases lining up with TRBD1. Trimming cost V 4 bases and J 1 base; bases outside gene matches: 5. This CDR3 region has 16 residues. Germline V lookup: CDR1 LNHDA, CDR2 SQIVND (reference sequence). CDR3 sequence: CASSNRQGWNTGELFF. CDR3 coding DNA: TGTGCCAGTAGTAACCGACAGGGGTGGAACACCGGGGAGCTGTTTTTT. Variable domain in full (rest from reference TRBV19 and TRBJ2-2): DGGITQSPKYLFRKEGQNVTLSCEQNLNHDAMYWYRQDPGQGLRLIYYSQIVNDFQKGDIAEGYSVSREKKESFPLTVTSAQKNPTAFYLCASSNRQGWNTGELFFGEGSRLTVL.

The rearrangement uses TRBV18 and TRBJ2-7; D is unresolved. Germline V gene sequence: CDR1 KGHSH, CDR2 LQKENI. The CDR3 sequence is 14 residues long. Trimming pared 3 bases from V and 3 bases from J, leaving 12 bases between. Here the CDR3 reads CASSPADFNYEQYF. The CDR3, as DNA: TGTGCCAGCTCACCGGCCGACTTCAACTACGAGCAGTACTTC.

The chain employs TRBV4-3 and TRBJ2-5; TRBD1 aligns across 8 bases. The last part of the DNA fits TRBJ2-7 better; the J call may be wrong. The CDR3 sequence is 14 residues long. Germline CDR1 LGHNA, CDR2 YSLEER. The CDR3 nucleotides read TGCGCCAGCAGCCAAGGGACAGGGTGGTACGAGCAGTACTTC. As protein: CASSQGTGWYEQYF.

This clone has more than one count but fewer than ten. CDR3 sequence reads: CASSQAGEEAFF. The CDR3 coding sequence is TGTGCCAGCTCACAGGCAGGGGAAGAAGCTTTCTTT. The J gene is TRBJ1-1, the V gene TRBV18; D perhaps matches TRBD1 (6 bases). Germline lookup yields CDR1 KGHSH and CDR2 LQKENI. The V gene lost 4 bases and the J gene lost 8 bases, with 11 bases spanning the gap. The CDR3 consists of 12 residues.

The chain links TRBV6-5 to TRBJ2-7, with TRBD2 as a possible D gene (6 bases). Germline V CDR1 and CDR2: MNHEY, SVGAGI. The CDR3 length is 13 residues. Trimming took off 2 bases at V and 6 bases at J, with 11 bases between the two ends. CDR3 bases: TGTGCCAGCAGTTACGGGGAGGTAAGCGAGCAGTACTTC. As protein: CASSYGEVSEQYF.